Below, 5 T cell receptor beta chains from the same sample are listed, as sequenced in a study of blood T cell repertoires in COVID-19. Some clones are missing from TCRdb's copy, which holds only in-frame ones; the method was immunoSEQ multiplex PCR. Counted here are over 100,000 clones, roughly four fifths occurring once; the ten biggest clones make up roughly 5%. What was sequenced was peripheral blood. The receptors originated from a man in his 60s with acute or convalescent COVID-19.

J is TRBJ2-1 and V is TRBV28, with 10 bases lining up with TRBD1. Trimming cost V 3 bases and J 4 bases; bases outside gene matches: 3. This CDR3 spans 15 amino acids. Germline V gives CDR1 MDHEN, CDR2 SYDVKM. The CDR3 sequence is CASSFRQGAYNEQFF. Here the CDR3 DNA reads TGTGCCAGCAGTTTCCGACAGGGGGCGTACAATGAGCAGTTCTTC.

J is TRBJ1-4 and V is TRBV7-2; D might be TRBD1 (6 bases). Trimming cost V 5 bases and J 0 bases, with 7 bases left between them. Germline V lookup: CDR1 SGHTA, CDR2 FQGNSA. CDR3 size: 14 residues. The CDR3 loop is CASSRTATNEKLFF. The CDR3 DNA sequence: TGTGCCAGCAGCCGGACAGCAACTAATGAAAAACTGTTTTTT.

This clone came up once. The chain carries TRBV10-3 and TRBJ1-2; D gene unclear. Germline CDR1 ENHRY, CDR2 SYGVKD. V was clipped by 4 bases and J by 8 bases, with 11 bases between them. The CDR3 is 12 amino acids. In nucleotides, the CDR3 is TGTGCCATCAGTGGGACTCTCCGGGGCTACACCTTC. Its protein is CAISGTLRGYTF.

V usage is TRBV5-1 and J usage is TRBJ2-7, with TRBD2 matching over 7 bases. The CDR3 loop spans 15 amino acids. Germline assignment: CDR1 SGHRS and CDR2 YFSETQ. Trimming removed 0 bases from V and 4 bases from J; junction bases left unmatched: 7. The CDR3 DNA reads TGCGCCAGCAGCTTGGCGGCTGGGACTAATTACGAGCAGTACTTC. It yields the protein CASSLAAGTNYEQYF.

This chain joins TRBV2 and TRBJ2-7; TRBD1 is a possible D gene (6 bases). Germline V lookup: CDR1 SNHLY, CDR2 FYNNEI. V was pared by 6 bases and J by 4 bases, with 7 bases between. This CDR3 spans 11 amino acids. CDR3 sequence: CASSGQYEQYF. Here the CDR3 DNA reads TGTGCCAGCAGCGGACAGTACGAGCAGTACTTC.